The TCR beta chain described here comes from a study of patients and donors after allogeneic stem cell transplantation. TCRdb itself ran the RT-PCR reads through MiXCR, one entry per CDR3 protein. The sample holds fewer than 200,000 distinct CDR3 sequences, roughly 31% seen once. The V end lost 6 bases, the J end lost 0 bases, and 12 bases lay between the germline ends. Germline loops: CDR1 DFQATT, CDR2 SNEGSKA (reference sequence). The CDR3 length is 15 residues. The sequenced sample was blood, either unsorted or a sorted T cell fraction (not recorded which). The chain links TRBV20-1 to TRBJ2-6; D is uncertain. This TCR came from a human donor who was either an allogeneic HSCT recipient or a stem cell or donor lymphocyte infusion donor (not recorded which). It is not recorded whose cells these are; they may come from a transplant donor. The CDR3 coding sequence is TGCAGTGCCCTAGATTCCAGCTCTGGGGCCAACGTCCTGACTTTC. It translates to CSALDSSSGANVLTF.